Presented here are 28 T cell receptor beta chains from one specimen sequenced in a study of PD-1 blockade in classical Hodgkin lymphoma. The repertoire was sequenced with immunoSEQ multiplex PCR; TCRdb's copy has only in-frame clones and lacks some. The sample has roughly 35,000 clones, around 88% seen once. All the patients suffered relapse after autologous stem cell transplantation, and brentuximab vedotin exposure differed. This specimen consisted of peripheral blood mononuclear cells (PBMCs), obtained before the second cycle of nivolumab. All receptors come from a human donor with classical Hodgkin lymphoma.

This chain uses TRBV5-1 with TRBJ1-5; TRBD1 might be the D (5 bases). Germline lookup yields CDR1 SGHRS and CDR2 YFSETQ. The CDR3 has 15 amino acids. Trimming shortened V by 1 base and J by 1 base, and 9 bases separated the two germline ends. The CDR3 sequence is CASSLLGVSNQPQHF. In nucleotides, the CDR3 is TGCGCCAGCAGCTTGCTGGGGGTAAGCAATCAGCCCCAGCATTTT.

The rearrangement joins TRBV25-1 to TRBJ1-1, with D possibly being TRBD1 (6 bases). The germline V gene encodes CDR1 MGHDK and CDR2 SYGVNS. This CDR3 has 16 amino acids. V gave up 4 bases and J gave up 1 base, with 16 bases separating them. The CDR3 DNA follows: TGTGCCAGCAGTGTGGGGGCCAGTAGAGCGAACACTGAAGCTTTCTTT. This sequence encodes CASSVGASRANTEAFF.

CDR3 sequence: CASSVPRSPLHF. The CDR3 DNA sequence: TGTGCCAGCAGTGTACCCAGGTCACCCCTCCACTTT. V is TRBV6-4 and J is TRBJ1-6; D is uncertain. Germline V gene sequence: CDR1 MRHNA, CDR2 SNTAGT. V was shortened by 4 bases and J by 10 bases, with 8 bases between the two germline ends. The CDR3 has 12 residues.

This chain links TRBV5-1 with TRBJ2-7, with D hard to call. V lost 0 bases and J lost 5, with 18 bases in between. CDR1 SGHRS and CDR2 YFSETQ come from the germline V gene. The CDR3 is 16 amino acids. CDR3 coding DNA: TGCGCCAGCAGCTTGGGCCCCCCTGGCCGCCCCCACGAGCAGTACTTC. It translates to CASSLGPPGRPHEQYF. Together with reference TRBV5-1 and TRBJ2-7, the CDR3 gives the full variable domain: KAGVTQTPRYLIKTRGQQVTLSCSPISGHRSVSWYQQTPGQGLQFLFEYFSETQRNKGNFPGRFSGRQFSNSRSEMNVSTLELGDSALYLCASSLGPPGRPHEQYFGPGTRLTVT.

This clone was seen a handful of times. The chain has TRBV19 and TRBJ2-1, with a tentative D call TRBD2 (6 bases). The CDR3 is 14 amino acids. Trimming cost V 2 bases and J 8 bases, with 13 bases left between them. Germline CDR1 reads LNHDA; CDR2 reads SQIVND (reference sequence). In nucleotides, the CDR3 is TGTGCCAGTAGTATACGGGAGAGAATATATGAGCAGTTCTTC. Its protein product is CASSIRERIYEQFF. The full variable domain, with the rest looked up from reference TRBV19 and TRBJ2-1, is DGGITQSPKYLFRKEGQNVTLSCEQNLNHDAMYWYRQDPGQGLRLIYYSQIVNDFQKGDIAEGYSVSREKKESFPLTVTSAQKNPTAFYLCASSIRERIYEQFFGPGTRLTVL.

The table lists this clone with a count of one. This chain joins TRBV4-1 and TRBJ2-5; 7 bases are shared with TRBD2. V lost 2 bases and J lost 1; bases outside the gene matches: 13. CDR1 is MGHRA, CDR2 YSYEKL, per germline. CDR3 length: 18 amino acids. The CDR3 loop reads CASSQISGRLSPQETQYF. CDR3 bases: TGCGCCAGCAGCCAAATTAGCGGGCGCTTAAGCCCCCAAGAGACCCAGTACTTC.

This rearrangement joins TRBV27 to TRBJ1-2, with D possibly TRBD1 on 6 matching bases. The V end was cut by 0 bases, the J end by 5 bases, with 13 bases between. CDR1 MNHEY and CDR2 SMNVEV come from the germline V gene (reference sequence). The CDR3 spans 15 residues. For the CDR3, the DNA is TGTGCCAGCAGTTTATCCCCCGGACAGCTTTATGGCTACACCTTC. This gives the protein CASSLSPGQLYGYTF.

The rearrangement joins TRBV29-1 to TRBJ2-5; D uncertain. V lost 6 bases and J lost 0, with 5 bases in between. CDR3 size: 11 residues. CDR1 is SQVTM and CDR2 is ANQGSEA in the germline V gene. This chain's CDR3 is CSVAYQETQYF. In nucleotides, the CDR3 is TGCAGCGTAGCTTACCAAGAGACCCAGTACTTC.

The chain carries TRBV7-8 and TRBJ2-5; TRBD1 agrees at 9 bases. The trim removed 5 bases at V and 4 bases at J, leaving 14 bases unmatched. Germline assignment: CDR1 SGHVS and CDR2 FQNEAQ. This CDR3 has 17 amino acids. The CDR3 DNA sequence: TGTGCCAGCAGCATAGAAGGGTACAGGGGGCATGGAGAGACCCAGTACTTC. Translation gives CASSIEGYRGHGETQYF.

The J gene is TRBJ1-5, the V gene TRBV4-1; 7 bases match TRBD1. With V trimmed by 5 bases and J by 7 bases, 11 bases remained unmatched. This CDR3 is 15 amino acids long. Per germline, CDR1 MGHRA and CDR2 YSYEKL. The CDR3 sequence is CASSTPDRVPQPQHF. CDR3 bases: TGCGCCAGCAGCACTCCCGACAGGGTCCCCCAGCCCCAGCATTTT.

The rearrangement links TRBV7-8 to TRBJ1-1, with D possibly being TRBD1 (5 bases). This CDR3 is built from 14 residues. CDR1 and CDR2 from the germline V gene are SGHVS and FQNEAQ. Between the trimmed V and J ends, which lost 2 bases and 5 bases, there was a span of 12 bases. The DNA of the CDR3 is TGTGCCAGCAGCTTAAAGGGCTGGGGGACTGAAGCTTTCTTT. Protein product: CASSLKGWGTEAFF. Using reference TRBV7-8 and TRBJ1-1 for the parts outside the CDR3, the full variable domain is GAGVSQSPRYKVAKRGQDVALRCDPISGHVSLFWYQQALGQGPEFLTYFQNEAQLDKSGLPSDRFFAERPEGSVSTLKIQRTQQEDSAVYLCASSLKGWGTEAFFGQGTRLTVV.

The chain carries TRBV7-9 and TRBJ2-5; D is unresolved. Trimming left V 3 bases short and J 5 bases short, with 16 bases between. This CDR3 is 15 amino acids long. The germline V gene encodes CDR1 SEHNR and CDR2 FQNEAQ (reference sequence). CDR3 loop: CASSFYGVEPETQYF. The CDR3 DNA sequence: TGTGCCAGCAGCTTTTATGGAGTCGAGCCGGAGACCCAGTACTTC. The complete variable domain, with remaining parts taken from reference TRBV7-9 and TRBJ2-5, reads DTGVSQNPRHKITKRGQNVTFRCDPISEHNRLYWYRQTLGQGPEFLTYFQNEAQLEKSRLLSDRFSAERPKGSFSTLEIQRTEQGDSAMYLCASSFYGVEPETQYFGPGTRLLVL.

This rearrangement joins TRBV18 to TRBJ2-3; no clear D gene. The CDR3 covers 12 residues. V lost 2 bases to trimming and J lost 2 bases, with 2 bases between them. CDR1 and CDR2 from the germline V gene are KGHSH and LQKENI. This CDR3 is CASSPYTDTQYF. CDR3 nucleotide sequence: TGTGCCAGCTCACCATACACAGATACGCAGTATTTT.

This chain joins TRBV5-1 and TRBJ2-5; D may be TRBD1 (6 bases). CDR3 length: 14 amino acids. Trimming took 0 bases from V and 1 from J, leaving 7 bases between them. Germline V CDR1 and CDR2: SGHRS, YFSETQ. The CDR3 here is CASSLDRAQETQYF. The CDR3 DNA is TGCGCCAGCAGCTTGGACAGGGCCCAAGAGACCCAGTACTTC.

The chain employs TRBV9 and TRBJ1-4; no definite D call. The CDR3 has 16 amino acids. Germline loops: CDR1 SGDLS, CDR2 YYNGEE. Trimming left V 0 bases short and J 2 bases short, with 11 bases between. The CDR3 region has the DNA TGTGCCAGCAGCGTAGGAGGAAGGTCCACTAATGAAAAACTGTTTTTT. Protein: CASSVGGRSTNEKLFF.

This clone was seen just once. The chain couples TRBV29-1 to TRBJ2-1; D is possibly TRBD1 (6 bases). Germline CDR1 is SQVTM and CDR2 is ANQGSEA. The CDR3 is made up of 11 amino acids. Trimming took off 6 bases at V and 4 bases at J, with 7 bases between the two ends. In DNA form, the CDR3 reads TGCAGCGTACAGGGTTACAATGAGCAGTTCTTC. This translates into CSVQGYNEQFF.

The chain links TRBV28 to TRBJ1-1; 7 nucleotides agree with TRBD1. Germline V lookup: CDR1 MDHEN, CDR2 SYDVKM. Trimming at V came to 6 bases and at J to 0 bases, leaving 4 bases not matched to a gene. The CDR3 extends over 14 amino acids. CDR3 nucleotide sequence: TGTGCCAGCAGCAAACAGGGGTTGAACACTGAAGCTTTCTTT. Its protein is CASSKQGLNTEAFF.

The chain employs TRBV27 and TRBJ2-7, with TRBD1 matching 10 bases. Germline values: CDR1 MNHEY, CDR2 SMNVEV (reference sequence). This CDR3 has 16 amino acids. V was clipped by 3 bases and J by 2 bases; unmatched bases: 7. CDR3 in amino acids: CASSFPDRGSTYEQYF. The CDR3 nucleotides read TGTGCCAGCAGTTTCCCGGACAGGGGGTCTACCTACGAGCAGTACTTC.

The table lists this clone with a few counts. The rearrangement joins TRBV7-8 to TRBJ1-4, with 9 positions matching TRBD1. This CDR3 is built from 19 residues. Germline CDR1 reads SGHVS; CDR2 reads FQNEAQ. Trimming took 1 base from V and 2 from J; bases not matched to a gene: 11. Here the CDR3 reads CASSLGGTGSPATNEKLFF. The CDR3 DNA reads TGTGCCAGCAGCTTAGGGGGGACAGGGTCACCCGCCACTAATGAAAAACTGTTTTTT.

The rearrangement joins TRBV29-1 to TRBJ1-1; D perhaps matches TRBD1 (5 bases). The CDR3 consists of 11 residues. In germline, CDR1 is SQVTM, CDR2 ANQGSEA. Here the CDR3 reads CRGGGTVEAFF. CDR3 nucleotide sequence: TGCAGGGGAGGCGGGACGGTTGAAGCTTTCTTT. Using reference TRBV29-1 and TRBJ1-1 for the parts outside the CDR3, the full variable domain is SAVISQKPSRDICQRGTSLTIQCQVDSQVTMMFWYRQQPGQSLTLIATANQGSEATYESGFVIDKFPISRPNLTFSTLTVSNMSPEDSSIYLCRGGGTVEAFFGQGTRLTVV.

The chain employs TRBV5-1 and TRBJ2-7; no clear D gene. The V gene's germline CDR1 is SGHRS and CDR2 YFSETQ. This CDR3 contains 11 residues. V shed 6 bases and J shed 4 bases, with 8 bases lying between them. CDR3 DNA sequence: TGCGCCAGCACTTGGGGATACGAGCAGTACTTC. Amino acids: CASTWGYEQYF.

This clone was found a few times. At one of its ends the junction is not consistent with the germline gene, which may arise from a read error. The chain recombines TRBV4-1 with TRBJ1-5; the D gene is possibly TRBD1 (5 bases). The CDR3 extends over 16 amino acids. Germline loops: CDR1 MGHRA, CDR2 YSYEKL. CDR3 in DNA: TGCGCCAGCAGCCAGGACAATGGATGGGGCAAACAGCCCCAGCATTTT. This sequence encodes CASSQDNGWGKQPQHF.

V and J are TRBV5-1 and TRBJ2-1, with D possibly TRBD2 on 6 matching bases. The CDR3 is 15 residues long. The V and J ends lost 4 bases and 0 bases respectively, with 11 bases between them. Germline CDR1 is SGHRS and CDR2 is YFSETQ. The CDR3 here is CASSPGVSSYNEQFF. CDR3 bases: TGCGCCAGCAGCCCGGGGGTAAGCTCCTACAATGAGCAGTTCTTC.

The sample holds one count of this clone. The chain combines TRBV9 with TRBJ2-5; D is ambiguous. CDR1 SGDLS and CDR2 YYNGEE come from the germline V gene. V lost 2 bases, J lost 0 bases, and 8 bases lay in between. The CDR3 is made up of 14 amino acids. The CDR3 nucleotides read TGTGCCAGCAGCGTTTCTGGGTACCAAGAGACCCAGTACTTC. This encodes CASSVSGYQETQYF.

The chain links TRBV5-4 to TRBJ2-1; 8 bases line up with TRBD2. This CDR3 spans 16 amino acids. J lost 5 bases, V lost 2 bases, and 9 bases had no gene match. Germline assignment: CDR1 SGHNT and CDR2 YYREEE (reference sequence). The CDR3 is CASSFGGGTRNNEQFF. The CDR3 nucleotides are TGTGCCAGCAGCTTCGGGGGTGGGACTAGGAACAATGAGCAGTTCTTC.

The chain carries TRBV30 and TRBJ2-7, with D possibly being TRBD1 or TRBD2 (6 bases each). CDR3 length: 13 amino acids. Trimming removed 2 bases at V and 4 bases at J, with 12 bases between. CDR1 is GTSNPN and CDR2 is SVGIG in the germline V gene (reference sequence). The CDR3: CAWSKGGPYEQYF. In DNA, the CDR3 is TGTGCCTGGAGTAAGGGGGGCCCATACGAGCAGTACTTC.

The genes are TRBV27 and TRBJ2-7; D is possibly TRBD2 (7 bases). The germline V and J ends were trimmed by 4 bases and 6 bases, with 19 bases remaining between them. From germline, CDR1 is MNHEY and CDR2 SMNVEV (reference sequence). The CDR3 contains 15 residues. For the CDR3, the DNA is TGTGCCAGCAGTTATATACCTCGGGGGGCGGGCGAGCAGTACTTC. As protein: CASSYIPRGAGEQYF.

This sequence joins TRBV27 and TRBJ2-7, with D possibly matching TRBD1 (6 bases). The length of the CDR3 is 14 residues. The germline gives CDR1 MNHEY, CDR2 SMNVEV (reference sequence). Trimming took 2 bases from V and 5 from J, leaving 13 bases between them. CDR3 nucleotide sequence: TGTGCCAGCAGTTTACGGACAGAAAACCACGAGCAGTACTTC. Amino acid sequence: CASSLRTENHEQYF.